Listed below are T cell receptor beta chains from one sample, sequenced in a study of T cell responses to AZD1222 COVID-19 vaccine. Method: immunoSEQ multiplex PCR; TCRdb's copy keeps in-frame clones and lacks some. The data show 130,000 to 150,000 clones, with just over 90% seen just once and less than 3.5% held by the top ten. The starting material was peripheral blood, obtained on day 0 of MenACWY control vaccination. All receptors derive from an adult in good health. CDR3s leave out the opening cysteine and the closing phenylalanine or tryptophan. The D gene is left open where the match is weak.

V,D,CDR3
TRBV18,NA,ASSPWEANQPQH
TRBV19,TRBD1,ASSIGYLGGGRRANYGYT
TRBV6-2/TRBV6-3,NA,ASSYPYNEQF
TRBV7-9,TRBD1,ASSLVGTGNHEQY
TRBV2,TRBD1,ASTSGTGQQPQH
TRBV19,TRBD2,ASSIPSGGPGELF
TRBV27,TRBD1,ASSLYRPRDRGYEQY
TRBV21-1,NA,ASAWTSQAGGTGNTIY
TRBV10-2,NA,ASRTLAADTQY
TRBV5-1,NA,ASSLTSSYEQY
TRBV5-4,NA,ASSLNGLALDEQF
TRBV18,NA,ASSPGNGNYGYT
TRBV30,TRBD1,AWSEDRDRNQPQH
TRBV5-6,NA,ASSGDISSYEQY
TRBV19,NA,ASSMHPGTEAF
TRBV19,TRBD1,ASTGGWNQPQH
TRBV7-3,NA,ASSLGGYGYT